This T cell receptor (beta chain) was sequenced in a study of blood T cell repertoires in COVID-19. Looking at the study overall: The origin of the acute and convalescent COVID-19 samples was the United States, Italy and Spain. PBMCs, B-cell-depleted T cells, or T cells provided the cDNA or gDNA that made up the material.

Original processing methods: It was from reference gene primer amplification that nucleated cell counts were estimated. The table came from immunoSEQ multiplex PCR; TCRdb's copy has only in-frame clones and leaves some out. That table is the source of V, J and clone size, and D and trimming were worked out from the DNA. The sample has about 120,000 clones, 90% seen once. Germline CDR1 LGHDT, CDR2 YNNKEL (reference sequence). The V segment lost 0 bases and the J segment 1 base; nucleotides outside the gene matches: 6. CDR3 length equals 18 residues. This clonotype was sampled from a human donor with active COVID-19. The donor label of this sample is uncertain. The sequenced material came from peripheral blood. The rearrangement joins TRBV3-1 (or the pseudogene TRBV3-2) to TRBJ2-3, with 11 bases matching TRBD2. Written as DNA, the CDR3 is TGTGCCAGCAGCCAAGAATTGAGACTAGCGGGGCGCACAGATACGCAGTATTTT. Protein product: CASSQELRLAGRTDTQYF.